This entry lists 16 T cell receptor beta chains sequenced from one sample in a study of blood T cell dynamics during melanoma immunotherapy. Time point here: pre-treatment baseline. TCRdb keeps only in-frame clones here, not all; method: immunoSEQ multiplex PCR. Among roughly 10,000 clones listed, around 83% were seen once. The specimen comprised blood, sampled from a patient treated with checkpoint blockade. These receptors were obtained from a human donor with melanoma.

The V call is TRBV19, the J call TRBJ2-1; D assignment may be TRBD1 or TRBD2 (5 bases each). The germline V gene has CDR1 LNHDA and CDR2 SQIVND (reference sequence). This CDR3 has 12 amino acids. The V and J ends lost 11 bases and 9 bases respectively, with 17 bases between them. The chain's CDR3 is CASGLAKGEQFF. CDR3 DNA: TGTGCCTCGGGGCTAGCTAAGGGTGAGCAGTTCTTC.

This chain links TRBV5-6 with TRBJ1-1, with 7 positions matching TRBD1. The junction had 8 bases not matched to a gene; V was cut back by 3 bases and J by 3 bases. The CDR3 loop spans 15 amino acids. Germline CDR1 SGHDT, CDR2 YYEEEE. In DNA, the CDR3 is TGTGCCAGCAGCTCTCCGACAGGGACCTACACTGAAGCTTTCTTT. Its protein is CASSSPTGTYTEAFF.

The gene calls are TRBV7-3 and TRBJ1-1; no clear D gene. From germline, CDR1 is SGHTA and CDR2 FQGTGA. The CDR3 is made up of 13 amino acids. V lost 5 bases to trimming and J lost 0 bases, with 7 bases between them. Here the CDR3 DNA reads TGTGCCAGCAGCCTCCACGTGAACACTGAAGCTTTCTTT. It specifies CASSLHVNTEAFF.

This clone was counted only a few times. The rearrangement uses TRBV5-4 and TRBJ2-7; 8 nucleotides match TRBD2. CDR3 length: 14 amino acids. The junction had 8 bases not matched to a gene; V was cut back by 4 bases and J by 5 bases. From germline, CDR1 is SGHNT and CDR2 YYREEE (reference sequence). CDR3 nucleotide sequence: TGTGCCAGCAGCCCGGGGGGGACACCTAACGAGCAGTACTTC. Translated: CASSPGGTPNEQYF.

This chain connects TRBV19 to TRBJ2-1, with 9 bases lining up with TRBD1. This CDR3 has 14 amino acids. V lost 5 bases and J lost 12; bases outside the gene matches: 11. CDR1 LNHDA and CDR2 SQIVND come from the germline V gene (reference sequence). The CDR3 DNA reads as TGTGCCAGTAGTGGGACAGGGAGTACAATGAGGCAGTTCTTC. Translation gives CASSGTGSTMRQFF.

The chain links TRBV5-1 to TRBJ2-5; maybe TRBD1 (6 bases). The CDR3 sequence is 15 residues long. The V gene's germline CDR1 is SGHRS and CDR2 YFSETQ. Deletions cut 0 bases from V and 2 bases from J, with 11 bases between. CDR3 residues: CASSLGLQGQETQYF. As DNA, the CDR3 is TGCGCCAGCAGCTTGGGATTACAGGGACAAGAGACCCAGTACTTC.

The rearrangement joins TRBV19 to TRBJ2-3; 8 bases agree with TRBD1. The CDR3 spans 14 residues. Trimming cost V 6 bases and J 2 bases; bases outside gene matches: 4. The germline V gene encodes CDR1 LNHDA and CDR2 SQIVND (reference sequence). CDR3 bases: TGTGCCAGTAGGAGGACAGGGTCCACAGATACGCAGTATTTT. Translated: CASRRTGSTDTQYF.

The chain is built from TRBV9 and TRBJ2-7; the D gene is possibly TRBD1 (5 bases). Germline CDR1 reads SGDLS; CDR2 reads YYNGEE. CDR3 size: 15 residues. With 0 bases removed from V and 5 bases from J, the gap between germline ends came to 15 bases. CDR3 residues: CASSVGGTGRDEQYF. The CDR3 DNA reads TGTGCCAGCAGCGTAGGAGGAACAGGAAGAGACGAGCAGTACTTC.

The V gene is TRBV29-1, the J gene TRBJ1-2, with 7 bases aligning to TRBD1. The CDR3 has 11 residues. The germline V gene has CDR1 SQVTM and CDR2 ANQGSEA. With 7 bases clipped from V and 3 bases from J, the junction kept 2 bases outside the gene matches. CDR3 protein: CSAGTDYGYTF. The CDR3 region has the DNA TGCAGCGCCGGGACAGACTATGGCTACACCTTC. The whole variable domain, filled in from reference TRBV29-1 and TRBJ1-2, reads SAVISQKPSRDICQRGTSLTIQCQVDSQVTMMFWYRQQPGQSLTLIATANQGSEATYESGFVIDKFPISRPNLTFSTLTVSNMSPEDSSIYLCSAGTDYGYTFGSGTRLTVV.

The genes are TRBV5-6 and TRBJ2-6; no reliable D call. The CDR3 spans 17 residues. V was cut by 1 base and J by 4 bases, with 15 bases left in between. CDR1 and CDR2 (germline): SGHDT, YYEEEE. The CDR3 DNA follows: TGTGCCAGCAGCTTGTATCGTGACCCAAACGGGGCCAACGTCCTGACTTTC. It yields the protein CASSLYRDPNGANVLTF.

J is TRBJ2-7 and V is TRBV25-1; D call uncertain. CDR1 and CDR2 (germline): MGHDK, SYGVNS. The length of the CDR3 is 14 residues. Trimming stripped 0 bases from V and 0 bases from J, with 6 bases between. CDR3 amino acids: CASSEYGGSYEQYF. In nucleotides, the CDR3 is TGTGCCAGCAGTGAATACGGTGGCTCCTACGAGCAGTACTTC.

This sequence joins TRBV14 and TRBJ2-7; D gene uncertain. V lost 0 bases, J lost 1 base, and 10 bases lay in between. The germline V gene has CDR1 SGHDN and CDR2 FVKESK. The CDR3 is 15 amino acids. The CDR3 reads CASSQEVGGSYEQYF. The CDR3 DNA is TGTGCCAGCAGCCAAGAAGTTGGCGGTTCCTACGAGCAGTACTTC.

The CDR3 is CASSLGSDRVPGELFF. CDR3 coding DNA: TGTGCCAGCAGCTTGGGATCGGACAGGGTTCCCGGGGAGCTGTTTTTT. The chain carries TRBV5-4 and TRBJ2-2; TRBD1 agrees at 8 bases. CDR3 length: 16 amino acids. J lost 6 bases, V lost 0 bases, and 7 bases had no gene match. CDR1 is SGHNT and CDR2 is YYREEE in the germline V gene (reference sequence).

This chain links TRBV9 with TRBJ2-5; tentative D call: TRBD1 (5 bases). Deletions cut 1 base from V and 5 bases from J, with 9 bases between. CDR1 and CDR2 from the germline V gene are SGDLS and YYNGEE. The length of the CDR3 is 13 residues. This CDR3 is CASSVQGRETQYF. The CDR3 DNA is TGTGCCAGCAGCGTACAGGGAAGGGAGACCCAGTACTTC.

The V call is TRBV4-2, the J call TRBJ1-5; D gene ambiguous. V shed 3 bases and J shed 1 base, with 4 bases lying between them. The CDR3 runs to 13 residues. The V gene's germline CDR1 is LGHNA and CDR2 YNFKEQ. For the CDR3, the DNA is TGTGCCAGCAGCCAGGGGAGCAATCAGCCCCAGCATTTT. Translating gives CASSQGSNQPQHF.

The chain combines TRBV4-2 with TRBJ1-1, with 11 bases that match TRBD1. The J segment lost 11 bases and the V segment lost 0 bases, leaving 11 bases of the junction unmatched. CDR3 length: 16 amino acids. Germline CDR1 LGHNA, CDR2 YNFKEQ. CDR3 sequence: CASSQDPGQGAQEAFF. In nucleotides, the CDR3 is TGTGCCAGCAGCCAAGATCCAGGACAGGGGGCGCAGGAGGCTTTCTTT.